This T cell receptor beta chain was identified during a study of metastatic and nonmetastatic thyroid tumors. Study at large: Peripheral blood and tumor or nodule samples from malignant and benign thyroid patients were compared.

Germline values: CDR1 SGHTA, CDR2 FQGNSA. Trimming left V 5 bases short and J 4 bases short, with 12 bases between. The CDR3 sequence is 13 residues long. Not a single patient had been given any form of treatment at any point before undergoing thyroid surgery. Through MiXCR, TCRdb re-clonotyped the PCR reads. The table lists 23,000 or so clones, roughly 24% of them singletons. The V gene is TRBV7-2, the J gene TRBJ2-7; D perhaps matches TRBD1 (5 bases). Sequenced sample: tumor tissue. The sequence came from a female donor with papillary thyroid cancer or a benign thyroid nodule (not recorded which). Some clones in this sample may be carry-over from other donors' samples. In DNA form, the CDR3 reads TGTGCCAGCAGCGCCTACCAGGGTTACGAGCAGTACTTC. It translates to CASSAYQGYEQYF.